Listed below are T cell receptor beta chains from one sample, sequenced in a study of blood T cell repertoires in COVID-19. Sequenced by immunoSEQ multiplex PCR; TCRdb stores in-frame clones only, minus some. The top ten hold 2% to 3% of the sample, which has 250,000 to 350,000 clones, approximately 90% seen once. The source material was peripheral blood. Every receptor here comes from a man between 18 and 35 years old with active or convalescent COVID-19. CDR3s include the opening cysteine and the closing phenylalanine or tryptophan. D genes are given only for firm matches. Some rows have no size entry. The others give once, few or many, or a class for an expanded clone.

CDR3nt	CDR3aa	d_gene	v_gene	j_gene	abundance
TGTGCCAGCAGTCCCATTCAGCGGAACACTGAAGCTTTCTTT	CASSPIQRNTEAFF	NA	TRBV28	TRBJ1-1	once
TGTGCCAGCAGTTTCGGGGGTTTCCTCTACGAGCAGTACTTC	CASSFGGFLYEQYF	NA	TRBV28	TRBJ2-7	NA
TGTGCCAGCAGTTACCGGCAGGGAAATAAGAACACCATATATTTT	CASSYRQGNKNTIYF	NA	TRBV6-5	TRBJ1-3	NA
TGTGCCAGCAGTCCCGGGACTAGCGGGGGGGACAATGAGCAGTTCTTC	CASSPGTSGGDNEQFF	TRBD2	TRBV6-4	TRBJ2-1	few
TGTGCCAGCAGTCTGACTGCGAACTATGGCTACACCTTC	CASSLTANYGYTF	NA	TRBV6-2/TRBV6-3	TRBJ1-2	NA
TGTGCCAGCAGCTTAGGGGGAGCCCCAGTCTACAATGAGCAGTTCTTC	CASSLGGAPVYNEQFF	NA	TRBV7-2	TRBJ2-1	NA
TGTGCCAGCAGCTCTGGACTAGCGGGAGGCGAGCAGTACTTC	CASSSGLAGGEQYF	TRBD2	TRBV4-2	TRBJ2-7	NA
TGTGCCAGCAGCCTCGGGGGGTCTGGCTACAATGAGCAGTTCTTC	CASSLGGSGYNEQFF	TRBD2	TRBV27	TRBJ2-1	once
TGTGCCAGCAGCTTAGAGGGGGCTAGGCCCCAGCATTTT	CASSLEGARPQHF	TRBD1	TRBV7-2	TRBJ1-5	NA
TGCGCCAGCAGCCTACATACTAGCGGGGGCTGGTCCTACGAGCAGTACTTC	CASSLHTSGGWSYEQYF	TRBD2	TRBV4-1	TRBJ2-7	NA
TGTGCCATCAACCCCGACAGGGAAAATGAAAAACTGTTTTTT	CAINPDRENEKLFF	TRBD1	TRBV10-3	TRBJ1-4	NA
TGTGCCAGTATCGGGGACAGGGATGTGACCCAGTACTTC	CASIGDRDVTQYF	TRBD1	TRBV19	TRBJ2-5	once
TGTGCCAGCAGCTTAGACTGGAGCTCCTACAATGAGCAGTTCTTC	CASSLDWSSYNEQFF	NA	TRBV7-8	TRBJ2-1	NA
TGTGCCATCAGTGAAATGCTAGGGGGCGACGGCTACACCTTC	CAISEMLGGDGYTF	TRBD1	TRBV10-3	TRBJ1-2	NA
TGTGCCAGCAGTTTTACCAGAAACTATGGCTACACCTTC	CASSFTRNYGYTF	NA	TRBV27	TRBJ1-2	NA
TGTGCCAGCACCCCCGGGGGGGGTAGCTTTAGGGAGCAGTTCTTC	CASTPGGGSFREQFF	TRBD2	TRBV27	TRBJ2-1	NA
TGTGCCAGCATCACCCTCGAGCTCACTGAAGCTTTCTTT	CASITLELTEAFF	NA	TRBV5-8	TRBJ1-1	NA
TGTGCCAGCATTCCTAGCGGGGGTCCAGAGACCCAGTACTTC	CASIPSGGPETQYF	TRBD2	TRBV6-6	TRBJ2-5	NA
TGTGCCAGCAGTACTCACGCGGGGAACACTGAAGCTTTCTTT	CASSTHAGNTEAFF	NA	TRBV27	TRBJ1-1	NA
TGCGCCAGCAGTCACGCACCGTTCCTAAGGGGCGAGCAGTACTTC	CASSHAPFLRGEQYF	NA	TRBV4-1	TRBJ2-7	NA
TGCAGCGTTCCAGGGTATGACTACGAGCAGTACTTC	CSVPGYDYEQYF	NA	TRBV29-1	TRBJ2-7	once
TGTGCCAGCAGGGGACCGGGGGGTTTGATCACTGAAGCTTTCTTT	CASRGPGGLITEAFF	NA	TRBV7-9	TRBJ1-1	once
TGCGCCAGCAGCTTGGCCGCGTCTAGCGGGGAAGAGACCCAGTACTTC	CASSLAASSGEETQYF	TRBD2	TRBV5-1	TRBJ2-5	NA
TGTGCCAGCAGTGACCCCTCACTGTGGCGGATGTACCAAGAGACCCAGTACTTC	CASSDPSLWRMYQETQYF	NA	TRBV6-1	TRBJ2-5	NA
TGTGCCAGCAGCCTACCACTAGAAGAGACCCAGTACTTC	CASSLPLEETQYF	NA	TRBV6-6	TRBJ2-5	NA
TGTGCCAGTAACGGACAGGGCTACACTGAAGCTTTCTTT	CASNGQGYTEAFF	TRBD1	TRBV19	TRBJ1-1	NA
TGTGCCAGTAGTAAGGGACTAGCTTCGGAGACCCAGTACTTC	CASSKGLASETQYF	TRBD2	TRBV19	TRBJ2-5	once
TGTGCCAGCAGTTGGTCTCCGGGACAGAGCCCCGTTTGGTTCTTT	CASSWSPGQSPVWFF	TRBD1	TRBV6-2/TRBV6-3	TRBJ1-1	NA
TGTGCCAGCTCATCCCTAGTAGGAGAGACCCAGTACTTC	CASSSLVGETQYF	NA	TRBV18	TRBJ2-5	NA
TGCGCCAGCAGCCACGATGGAGCAGGGAACTTTGGCTACACCTTC	CASSHDGAGNFGYTF	NA	TRBV4-1	TRBJ1-2	NA
TGCGCCAGCAGCTTGAAGCACGGGAGGGAGACCCAGTACTTC	CASSLKHGRETQYF	TRBD2	TRBV5-1	TRBJ2-5	NA
TGCGCCAGCGGATTCGCCCGCGACAGCCGTAGTGACCGGAACACTGAAGCTTTCTTT	CASGFARDSRSDRNTEAFF	NA	TRBV5-1	TRBJ1-1	NA
TGCGCCAGCAGCCAACCGGGAGCAAGGTACGAGCAGTACTTC	CASSQPGARYEQYF	NA	TRBV4-1	TRBJ2-7	NA
TGCGCCAGCAGCCAAGATTGGGGGCTGGGTCGGACAGCAACTAATGAAAAACTGTTTTTT	CASSQDWGLGRTATNEKLFF	NA	TRBV4-3	TRBJ1-4	NA
TGTGCCATCAGTGAGTCGACCCTTAAGGGAGTGAACACTGAAGCTTTCTTT	CAISESTLKGVNTEAFF	NA	TRBV10-3	TRBJ1-1	few
TGCGCCAGCAGCTTCGCTCCGGGACAGGGAAACACCATATATTTT	CASSFAPGQGNTIYF	TRBD1	TRBV5-1	TRBJ1-3	few
TGTGCCAGCAGCCCAGGCTGGGACAGGCCGCTCTCCGAGCAGTACTTC	CASSPGWDRPLSEQYF	TRBD1	TRBV11-2	TRBJ2-7	NA
TGTGCCAGCAGCTTGCAGGGGCGAGGTCAGCCCCAGCATTTT	CASSLQGRGQPQHF	NA	TRBV7-2	TRBJ1-5	NA
TGTGCCAGCAGTTTGGGCCAGGGTGGACGAGCTTTCTTT	CASSLGQGGRAFF	NA	TRBV28	TRBJ1-1	NA
TGTGCCAGCAGCCAAGCGGGGACTAGCGGGAGTGGGACCGGGGAGCTGTTTTTT	CASSQAGTSGSGTGELFF	TRBD2	TRBV3-1/TRBV3-2	TRBJ2-2	NA
TGCGCCAGCAGCCCGGAGGGGACAGCCCCGGATACGCAGTATTTT	CASSPEGTAPDTQYF	NA	TRBV5-1	TRBJ2-3	NA
TGTGCCAGCAGCTTAGCGAACAGGGGGGGGCCCTATGGCTACACCTTC	CASSLANRGGPYGYTF	TRBD1	TRBV7-8	TRBJ1-2	NA
TGTGCCAGCAGCCTTAGTGGAGCAGATACGCAGTATTTT	CASSLSGADTQYF	NA	TRBV11-1	TRBJ2-3	NA
TGTGCCAGCAGTGAAGCGATCAGAGAGACCCAGTACTTC	CASSEAIRETQYF	NA	TRBV6-1	TRBJ2-5	NA
TGTGCCAGTAGTTTCGGGACAGGGGGTCGGAGCTCCTACAATGAGCAGTTCTTC	CASSFGTGGRSSYNEQFF	TRBD1	TRBV19	TRBJ2-1	NA
TGTGCCAGCAGCCAAGATAGGGGGGGCAGGGCGTCCCACTATGGCTACACCTTC	CASSQDRGGRASHYGYTF	NA	TRBV3-1/TRBV3-2	TRBJ1-2	NA
TGTGCCAGCAGCCCACCTATCGGGACAGGGCTAGGGGACACTGAAGCTTTCTTT	CASSPPIGTGLGDTEAFF	TRBD1	TRBV7-9	TRBJ1-1	once
TGTGCCAGCAGCCGAGACAGGACGGGAGAGACCCAGTACTTC	CASSRDRTGETQYF	NA	TRBV11-2	TRBJ2-5	NA
TGCGCCAGCACCAGTTGGCCAGGGGGAGGCTACGAGCAGTACTTC	CASTSWPGGGYEQYF	NA	TRBV5-1	TRBJ2-7	NA
TGTGCCAGCACGGGGCAGGGGGCAAGGGATACGCAGTATTTT	CASTGQGARDTQYF	TRBD1	TRBV2	TRBJ2-3	NA
TGTGCCAGTAGTAGACAGGGTGTGTTGGGCACTGAAGCTTTCTTT	CASSRQGVLGTEAFF	TRBD1	TRBV19	TRBJ1-1	NA
TGTGCCAGCCGTGTGACAGGGGGCGCGGGCACTGAAGCTTTCTTT	CASRVTGGAGTEAFF	TRBD1	TRBV14	TRBJ1-1	NA
TGTGCCAGCAGTGACGTCCCCGGAGTTACCTACGAGCAGTACTTC	CASSDVPGVTYEQYF	NA	TRBV6-1	TRBJ2-7	NA
TGTGCCAGCAGCCCTAGGGACACTATCAGAGGGGAGCTGTTTTTT	CASSPRDTIRGELFF	NA	TRBV6-6	TRBJ2-2	NA
TGTGCCAGCAGCCCCGAGGGACAGGCTAAAACCGGGGAGCTGTTTTTT	CASSPEGQAKTGELFF	TRBD1	TRBV27	TRBJ2-2	once
TGTGCCAGCAGCCCCCGGACAGGCACTGGAAACACCATATATTTT	CASSPRTGTGNTIYF	TRBD1	TRBV5-5	TRBJ1-3	NA
TGTGCCAGCAGCTATATCGTCGACAGGGGGGAGCAGTACTTC	CASSYIVDRGEQYF	TRBD1	TRBV7-2	TRBJ2-7	NA
TGCGCCAGCAGGCCAGTATCAGGGGGCACTGAAGCTTTCTTT	CASRPVSGGTEAFF	TRBD1	TRBV4-1	TRBJ1-1	NA
TGTGCCAGCAGCTTGACCGGGACTAGCGTCTACAATGAGCAGTTCTTC	CASSLTGTSVYNEQFF	TRBD2	TRBV11-2	TRBJ2-1	NA